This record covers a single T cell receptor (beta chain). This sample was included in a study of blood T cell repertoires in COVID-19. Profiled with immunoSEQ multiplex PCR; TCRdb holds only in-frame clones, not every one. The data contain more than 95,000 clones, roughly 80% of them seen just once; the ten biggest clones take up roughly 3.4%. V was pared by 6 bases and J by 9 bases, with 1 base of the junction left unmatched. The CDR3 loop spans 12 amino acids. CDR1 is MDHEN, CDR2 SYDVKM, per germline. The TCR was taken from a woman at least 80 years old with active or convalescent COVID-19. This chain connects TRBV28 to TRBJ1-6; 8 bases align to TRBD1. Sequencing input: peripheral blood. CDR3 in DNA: TGTGCCAGCAGGGACAGGGTTTCACCCCTCCACTTT. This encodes CASRDRVSPLHF. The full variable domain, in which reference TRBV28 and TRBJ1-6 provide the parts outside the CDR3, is DVKVTQSSRYLVKRTGEKVFLECVQDMDHENMFWYRQDPGLGLRLIYFSYDVKMKEKGDIPEGYSVSREKKERFSLILESASTNQTSMYLCASRDRVSPLHFGNGTRLTVT.